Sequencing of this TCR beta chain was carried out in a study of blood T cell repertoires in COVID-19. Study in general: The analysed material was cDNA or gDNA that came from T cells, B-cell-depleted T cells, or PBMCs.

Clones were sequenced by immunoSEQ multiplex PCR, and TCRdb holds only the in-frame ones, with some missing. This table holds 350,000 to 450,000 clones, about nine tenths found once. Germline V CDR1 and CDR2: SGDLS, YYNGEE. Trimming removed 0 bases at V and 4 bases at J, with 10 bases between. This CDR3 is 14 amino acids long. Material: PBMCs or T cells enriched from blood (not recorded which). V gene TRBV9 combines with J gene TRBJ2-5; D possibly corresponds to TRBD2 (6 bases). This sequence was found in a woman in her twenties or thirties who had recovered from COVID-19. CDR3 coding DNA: TGTGCCAGCAGCGTAGTGGACGGGGGAGAGACCCAGTACTTC. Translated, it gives CASSVVDGGETQYF.